This TCR beta chain was sequenced in a study of T cells in Graves' hyperthyroidism and ophthalmopathy. This clonotype was seen many times. Amplification yielded TCR beta CDR3 regions, with RNA transcripts as the source. Carried out on the TCR CDR3, a first-round RT-PCR used the HTBI primer set. One entry per CDR3 protein, called by TCRdb with MiXCR from the multiplex PCR reads. The sample lists fewer than 450,000 distinct CDR3 sequences, roughly 15% occurring once. The CDR3 sequence is 14 residues long. Trimming left V 4 bases short and J 4 bases short, with 13 bases between. Germline values: CDR1 LGHDT, CDR2 YNNKEL (reference sequence).

The chain uses TRBV3-1 and TRBJ1-2, with D uncertain. Material for sequencing was blood. This clonotype originated in a woman aged 25 to 39 with Graves' hyperthyroidism that later progressed to Graves' ophthalmopathy. The CDR3 is CASSRASGPYGYTF. DNA for the CDR3: TGTGCCAGCAGCCGGGCCTCCGGGCCCTATGGCTACACCTTC.